The 32 T cell receptor beta chains below all came from one sample that was sequenced in a study of vaccination and CD4 T cells after COVID-19 (dated by TCRdb to between 2022 and 2023). The treatment or condition label of this sample denotes: roughly 10-day PBMC culture with coronavirus spike peptide pools or control peptides (ViraFEST assay). These receptors' targets are unknown. Library preparation used PCR. This sample was sequenced with an Illumina iSeq 100. TCR sequencing of DNA from cultured CD4+ T cells used the Oncomine TCR Beta short-read assay at the Johns Hopkins FTIC core. TCRdb redid the processing of the public reads, applying fastp at Q25 and MiXCR, and retained in-frame beta chains. CDR3 protein duplicates are merged, each entry listing the most common genes and DNA. For this sample the table gives roughly 15,000 distinct CDR3 sequences, of which about 60% were detected only once. The top ten constitute 9.5% to 12% of the sample.

Sample: CD4+ T cells from blood, cultured in vitro. These receptors were collected from a human donor who had recovered from COVID-19.

V gene TRBV18 combines with J gene TRBJ1-2; 10 bases match TRBD1. CDR1 KGHSH and CDR2 LQKENI come from the germline V gene. Trimming took 3 bases from V and 8 from J; bases not matched to a gene: 6. The CDR3 is made up of 14 amino acids. This CDR3 is CASSPGTGVEGYTF. CDR3 sequence (DNA): TGTGCCAGCTCACCTGGGACAGGGGTAGAAGGCTACACCTTC.

V is TRBV28 and J is TRBJ1-5; 7 bases align to TRBD1. V shed 6 bases, J shed 11 bases, and the junction held 22 bases outside the gene matches. Germline CDR1 and CDR2: MDHEN and SYDVKM. The CDR3 consists of 17 residues. The CDR3 spells CASRDNLGTALGLTQHF. The CDR3 nucleotides read TGTGCCAGCAGAGACAACCTAGGGACAGCCCTGGGTTTGACCCAGCATTTT.

The chain links TRBV14 to TRBJ2-2, with a possible D match to TRBD2 (6 bases). V lost 5 bases and J 3 bases, leaving 16 bases between the germline ends. This CDR3 contains 16 residues. Germline loops: CDR1 SGHDN, CDR2 FVKESK. The CDR3 DNA reads TGTGCCAGCAGCTACCGGGACTTTAGATACACCGGGGAGCTGTTTTTT. Amino acids: CASSYRDFRYTGELFF.

This chain uses TRBV24-1 with TRBJ2-3; D gene unclear. V gave up 1 base and J gave up 2 bases, with 12 bases separating them. Germline V gives CDR1 KGHDR, CDR2 SFDVKD. The CDR3 runs 16 residues. CDR3 amino acids: CATSDLRNGYTDTQYF. CDR3 bases: TGTGCCACCAGTGATTTAAGGAACGGGTACACAGATACGCAGTATTTT.

V usage is TRBV6-1 and J usage is TRBJ2-1; 9 bases line up with TRBD1. CDR3 length: 13 residues. The V and J ends lost 5 bases and 16 bases, in that order; junction bases with no gene match: 12. Looked up from germline, CDR1 is MNHNS and CDR2 is SASEGT. CDR3 residues: CASSPNPGQGIFF. The CDR3 DNA sequence: TGTGCCAGCAGTCCAAACCCGGGACAGGGAATTTTCTTC.

The rearrangement joins TRBV20-1 to TRBJ2-1, with TRBD2 identical over 8 bases. The CDR3 has 16 residues. Germline lookup yields CDR1 DFQATT and CDR2 SNEGSKA (reference sequence). Trimming at V came to 0 bases and at J to 4 bases, leaving 8 bases not matched to a gene. The CDR3 bases are TGCAGTGCTAGAGATCCGGCTAGCGGGCGGTACAATGAGCAGTTCTTC. This encodes CSARDPASGRYNEQFF.

The table lists this clonotype with a few counts. The V and J genes are TRBV6-5 and TRBJ1-1; 8 nucleotides match TRBD1. J lost 5 bases, V lost 0 bases, and 5 bases had no gene match. CDR1 MNHEY and CDR2 SVGAGI come from the germline V gene. The CDR3 sequence is 15 residues long. The CDR3 DNA is TGTGCCAGCAGTTACTCCGGGACAGGTTGGACTGAAGCTTTCTTT. It encodes CASSYSGTGWTEAFF.

CDR3 loop: CASRRGVDTGELFF. The DNA for the CDR3 is TGTGCCAGCAGGAGGGGGGTAGACACCGGGGAGCTGTTTTTT. J is TRBJ2-2 and V is TRBV5-6; either TRBD1 or TRBD2 may fit D (6 bases each). The CDR3 extends over 14 amino acids. The V end lost 5 bases, the J end lost 3 bases, and 11 bases lay between the germline ends. Per germline, CDR1 SGHDT and CDR2 YYEEEE.

This clonotype was detected only a few times. J is TRBJ1-5 and V is TRBV27, with 12 bases lining up with TRBD1. The CDR3 is 17 amino acids. Trimming took 6 bases from V and 7 from J; bases not matched to a gene: 13. The germline V gene has CDR1 MNHEY and CDR2 SMNVEV (reference sequence). For the CDR3, the DNA is TGTGCCAGCAGAGAACTACCGGGACAGGGGGCATGGCAGCCCCAGCATTTT. Protein: CASRELPGQGAWQPQHF.

This clonotype was detected only a few times. The chain carries TRBV20-1 and TRBJ1-1; a possible D gene is TRBD1 (5 bases). The CDR3 is 15 amino acids. CDR1 is DFQATT, CDR2 SNEGSKA, per germline (reference sequence). V lost 6 bases, J lost 0 bases, and 17 bases lay in between. CDR3 DNA sequence: TGCAGTGCGACCGGGACGTTGCTTATGAACACTGAAGCTTTCTTT. Its translation is CSATGTLLMNTEAFF.

The chain carries TRBV6-4 and TRBJ1-2; the match to TRBD1 covers 7 bases. In germline, CDR1 is MRHNA, CDR2 SNTAGT. Germline trimming cut 3 bases from V and 5 bases from J; bases unmatched to any gene: 6. The CDR3 sequence is 14 residues long. CDR3 bases: TGTGCCAGCAGTGAAGGGGGCGCAGGATATGGCTACACCTTC. Its protein product is CASSEGGAGYGYTF.

The chain uses TRBV19 and TRBJ1-6; the match to TRBD1 covers 10 bases. CDR1 and CDR2 (germline): LNHDA, SQIVND (reference sequence). CDR3 size: 14 residues. J was trimmed by 7 bases and V by 6 bases; bases with no gene match: 3. CDR3 amino acids: CASSPGQGNSPLHF. In DNA form, the CDR3 reads TGTGCCAGTAGCCCGGGACAGGGGAATTCACCCCTCCACTTT.

This clonotype has a handful of counts. This rearrangement joins TRBV12-3 or TRBV12-4 to TRBJ2-3, with D maybe TRBD1 (6 bases). The length of the CDR3 is 15 residues. Deletions cut 4 bases from V and 1 base from J, with 12 bases between. The CDR3 DNA is TGTGCCAGCAGTTCAGGGACACCTCGCACAGATACGCAGTATTTT. It specifies CASSSGTPRTDTQYF.

In its sample, this clonotype was seen a few times. The CDR3 DNA reads as TGTGCCAGCAGGGAGGACAGGGATGAAAAACTGTTTTTT. Amino acid sequence: CASREDRDEKLFF. V is TRBV2 and J is TRBJ1-4; TRBD1 agrees at 8 bases. Germline V gene lookup returns CDR1 SNHLY and CDR2 FYNNEI. The CDR3 loop spans 13 amino acids. V gave up 6 bases and J gave up 6 bases; unmatched junction bases: 3.

This clonotype was counted only a few times. The CDR3 sequence: CASSPLDLSGELFF. The CDR3 region has the DNA TGTGCCAGCAGCCCCTTAGACCTGTCAGGGGAGCTGTTTTTT. The chain couples TRBV7-9 to TRBJ2-2; D gene ambiguous. The germline V gene encodes CDR1 SEHNR and CDR2 FQNEAQ (reference sequence). Deletions cut 5 bases from V and 8 bases from J, with 15 bases between. The CDR3 is 14 amino acids.

A few counts support this clonotype. The chain links TRBV2 to TRBJ1-5, with 8 bases matching TRBD1. V was pared by 6 bases and J by 4 bases, with 2 bases of the junction left unmatched. The CDR3 totals 13 residues. Germline V lookup: CDR1 SNHLY, CDR2 FYNNEI. This CDR3 is CASSQGANQPQHF. DNA of the CDR3: TGTGCCAGCAGCCAGGGGGCGAATCAGCCCCAGCATTTT.

V usage is TRBV20-1 and J usage is TRBJ2-2; TRBD2 matches at 9 bases. Trimming removed 3 bases from V and 5 bases from J; junction bases left unmatched: 7. In germline, CDR1 is DFQATT, CDR2 SNEGSKA (reference sequence). The CDR3 is made up of 15 amino acids. The CDR3 nucleotides read TGCAGTGCTAGCTCAGCGGGAGGTGCTACCGGGGAGCTGTTTTTT. Translating it yields CSASSAGGATGELFF.

In its sample, this clonotype was seen a few times. The chain uses TRBV20-1 and TRBJ1-6; D call uncertain. Per germline, CDR1 DFQATT and CDR2 SNEGSKA (reference sequence). The CDR3 totals 13 residues. Trimming left V 6 bases short and J 5 bases short, with 11 bases between. Written as DNA, the CDR3 is TGCAGTGCCGCGCGGGGAGATAATTCACCCCTCCACTTT. Encoded protein: CSAARGDNSPLHF.

The rearrangement links TRBV6-4 to TRBJ2-3, with D maybe TRBD2 (6 bases). V was clipped by 3 bases and J by 4 bases, with 11 bases between them. The CDR3 is 14 residues long. The germline CDR1 and CDR2 sequences are MRHNA and SNTAGT. This CDR3 reads CASSESGEADTQYF. As DNA, the CDR3 is TGTGCCAGCAGTGAGTCGGGAGAGGCAGATACGCAGTATTTT.

The V call is TRBV12-3 or TRBV12-4, the J call TRBJ2-5, with D unresolved. This CDR3 contains 12 residues. V gave up 3 bases and J gave up 4 bases, with 6 bases separating them. In DNA form, the CDR3 reads TGTGCCAGCAGTTTTTCTTCAGAGACCCAGTACTTC. It yields the protein CASSFSSETQYF.

V gene TRBV6-5 combines with J gene TRBJ2-7, with D tentatively TRBD2 (6 bases). Per the germline V gene, CDR1 is MNHEY and CDR2 is SVGAGI. Trimming left V 4 bases short and J 0 bases short, with 13 bases between. The CDR3 has 15 residues. This chain's CDR3 is CASSSPGSGSYEQYF. The CDR3 DNA sequence: TGTGCCAGCAGTTCCCCCGGGAGCGGCTCCTACGAGCAGTACTTC.

This clonotype occurred a few times. Here the CDR3 reads CATSRETNYGYTF. As DNA, the CDR3 is TGTGCCACCAGCCGGGAGACTAACTATGGCTACACCTTC. V usage is TRBV24-1 and J usage is TRBJ1-2, with no clear D. Germline CDR1 and CDR2: KGHDR and SFDVKD. CDR3 length: 13 residues. Trimming cost V 7 bases and J 0 bases, with 8 bases left between them.

The chain has TRBV6-1 and TRBJ2-1; the D gene is possibly TRBD2 (5 bases). Deletions cut 8 bases from V and 4 bases from J, with 12 bases between. Germline CDR1 MNHNS, CDR2 SASEGT. The CDR3 spans 13 residues. The CDR3 DNA follows: TGTGCCAGCGAATCGGGATTTTACAATGAGCAGTTCTTC. Amino acids: CASESGFYNEQFF.

The J gene is TRBJ2-3, the V gene TRBV19, with D perhaps TRBD2 (6 bases). CDR1 is LNHDA, CDR2 SQIVND, per germline (reference sequence). The CDR3 contains 12 residues. V was pared by 3 bases and J by 11 bases, with 12 bases between. The CDR3 DNA sequence: TGTGCCAGTAGTATCAGTTGGGGGGTGCAGTATTTT. Translated: CASSISWGVQYF.

The genes are TRBV20-1 and TRBJ2-3; TRBD2 matches at 7 bases. In germline, CDR1 is DFQATT, CDR2 SNEGSKA (reference sequence). V lost 3 bases to trimming and J lost 5 bases; unmatched junction nucleotides: 8. This CDR3 has 14 amino acids. The CDR3: CSARKAGDIDTQYF. The CDR3 DNA is TGCAGTGCTAGGAAGGCGGGAGATATAGATACGCAGTATTTT.

The rearrangement uses TRBV12-3 or TRBV12-4 and TRBJ2-5; D is perhaps TRBD1 (5 bases). V lost 2 bases to trimming and J lost 3 bases, with 10 bases between them. This CDR3 has 14 residues. CDR3: CASSLYLREETQYF. The DNA of the CDR3 is TGTGCCAGCAGTTTATATCTCAGGGAAGAGACCCAGTACTTC.

The chain carries TRBV20-1 and TRBJ2-3; 8 nucleotides align to TRBD2. Germline V gene data show CDR1 as DFQATT and CDR2 as SNEGSKA (reference sequence). This CDR3 has 16 residues. The V gene end was trimmed by 7 bases and the J gene end by 4 bases; junction bases not matched to a gene: 16. CDR3 nucleotide sequence: TGCAGTGGCAGAGAGGCCCAGCGGGAGTGGGCAGATACGCAGTATTTT. It codes for CSGREAQREWADTQYF.

This rearrangement joins TRBV12-3 or TRBV12-4 to TRBJ2-4; 10 positions agree with TRBD1. The CDR3 totals 14 residues. Unmatched junction bases numbered 3, after V lost 3 bases and J lost 7 bases. In DNA form, the CDR3 reads TGTGCCAGCAGTTTTATGGGACAGGGGAACATTCAGTACTTC. It specifies CASSFMGQGNIQYF.

V gene TRBV11-2 combines with J gene TRBJ1-2, with D unclear. Looked up from germline, CDR1 is SGHAT and CDR2 is FQNNGV. V dropped 1 base and J dropped 4 bases, with 13 bases sitting between them. The CDR3 has 15 residues. The CDR3 bases are TGTGCCAGCAGCTTAGGCCAGAGACCTACCTATGGCTACACCTTC. It encodes CASSLGQRPTYGYTF.

This clonotype was detected only once. The V gene is TRBV7-7, the J gene TRBJ1-4, with 12 bases that match TRBD1. The CDR3 totals 15 residues. The V segment lost 5 bases and the J segment 6 bases; nucleotides outside the gene matches: 4. Germline V gene lookup returns CDR1 SSHAT and CDR2 FNYEAQ (reference sequence). CDR3 coding DNA: TGTGCCAGCAGCCTAGGGACAGGGGGCGATGAAAAACTGTTTTTT. Translated, it gives CASSLGTGGDEKLFF. Full variable domain (missing parts from reference TRBV7-7 and TRBJ1-4): GAGVSQSPRYKVTKRGQDVTLRCDPISSHATLYWYQQALGQGPEFLTYFNYEAQPDKSGLPSDRFSAERPEGSISTLTIQRTEQRDSAMYRCASSLGTGGDEKLFFGSGTQLSVL.

The chain joins TRBV20-1 to TRBJ2-3; TRBD2 agrees at 10 bases. J gave up 4 bases and V 2 bases, and 3 bases lay outside the gene matches. Germline lookup yields CDR1 DFQATT and CDR2 SNEGSKA (reference sequence). The CDR3 loop spans 14 amino acids. CDR3 sequence (DNA): TGCAGTGCTAGACTAGCGGGAGCCTCAGATACGCAGTATTTT. This sequence encodes CSARLAGASDTQYF.

V gene TRBV6-1 combines with J gene TRBJ1-5, with 9 bases aligning to TRBD1. In germline, CDR1 is MNHNS, CDR2 SASEGT. The CDR3 consists of 17 residues. J was trimmed by 2 bases and V by 7 bases; bases with no gene match: 12. The DNA of the CDR3 is TGTGCCAGCACCGACTCGGACAGGGGTAAAGGCAATCAGCCCCAGCATTTT. Its protein product is CASTDSDRGKGNQPQHF.